These 13 T cell receptor beta chains came from one sample sequenced in a study of shared clonotypes between healthy human individuals. Measured with immunoSEQ multiplex PCR; TCRdb has only the in-frame clones, and not every one. The sample contains more than 550,000 clones, less than 95% of which appear only once. Sequenced material: memory CD8+ T cells from PBMCs. Described subset: CD45RO+ cells pooled with CCR7-negative TemRA cells. The receptors stem from a man between 18 and 29 years old in good health. Some clones in this sample may be carry-over from other donors' samples.

V gene TRBV29-1 combines with J gene TRBJ1-2; D might be TRBD1 (5 bases). Germline CDR1 is SQVTM and CDR2 is ANQGSEA. The CDR3 has 17 amino acids. The V gene lost 3 bases and the J gene lost 2 bases, with 22 bases spanning the gap. Written as DNA, the CDR3 is TGCAGCGTTGATGATGAGGGGAGGCACAGATCAAACTATGGCTACACCTTC. It is translated as CSVDDEGRHRSNYGYTF.

The CDR3 DNA reads TGTGCCAGCAGTTTGAGGAATCGGAATGAGCAGTTCTTC. Translating it yields CASSLRNRNEQFF. The J gene is TRBJ2-1, the V gene TRBV27; D ambiguous. This CDR3 has 13 amino acids. V lost 3 bases to trimming and J lost 7 bases, with 10 bases between them. Germline V lookup: CDR1 MNHEY, CDR2 SMNVEV (reference sequence).

The chain carries TRBV27 and TRBJ1-1; unclear D gene. The CDR3 consists of 14 residues. CDR1 is MNHEY and CDR2 is SMNVEV in the germline V gene (reference sequence). Deletions cut 2 bases from V and 11 bases from J, with 18 bases between. In nucleotides, the CDR3 is TGTGCCAGCAGTTTAGGAGGATCTCCAGTGGACGCTTTCTTT. It is translated as CASSLGGSPVDAFF.

The V and J genes are TRBV27 and TRBJ2-5, with a tentative D call TRBD1 (5 bases). The V gene's germline CDR1 is MNHEY and CDR2 SMNVEV (reference sequence). CDR3 length: 15 amino acids. The V end was cut by 3 bases, the J end by 1 base, with 12 bases between. DNA of the CDR3: TGTGCCAGCAGTTTGCAGGGTGGGATCCAAGAGACCCAGTACTTC. This sequence encodes CASSLQGGIQETQYF.

The V call is TRBV7-3, the J call TRBJ2-7; D is perhaps TRBD2 (6 bases). Germline CDR1 is SGHTA and CDR2 is FQGTGA. Trimming cost V 6 bases and J 3 bases, with 12 bases left between them. The CDR3 loop spans 13 amino acids. CDR3 loop: CASRRAGYYEQYF. In DNA, the CDR3 is TGTGCCAGCAGGCGGGCGGGGTACTACGAGCAGTACTTC.

This chain joins TRBV7-9 and TRBJ2-6, with 9 bases that match TRBD1. Trimming at V came to 4 bases and at J to 1 base, leaving 5 bases not matched to a gene. There are 17 residues in the CDR3. CDR1 and CDR2 (germline): SEHNR, FQNEAQ (reference sequence). The CDR3 nucleotides read TGTGCCAGCAGCTCCGACAGGGGGATGTCTGGGGCCAACGTCCTGACTTTC. It translates to CASSSDRGMSGANVLTF.

This chain joins TRBV4-1 and TRBJ1-1; unclear D gene. The CDR3 is 12 amino acids. CDR1 MGHRA and CDR2 YSYEKL come from the germline V gene. Trimming removed 5 bases at V and 5 bases at J, with 9 bases between. CDR3 loop: CASSGPLTEAFF. The CDR3 DNA sequence: TGCGCCAGCAGCGGGCCCCTGACTGAAGCTTTCTTT.

V and J are TRBV15 and TRBJ1-5; D might be TRBD1 (6 bases). This CDR3 is 14 amino acids long. The V end was cut by 8 bases, the J end by 3 bases, with 14 bases between. Germline V gene data show CDR1 as LNHNV and CDR2 as YYDKDF (reference sequence). Written as DNA, the CDR3 is TGTGCCACCGGGGGCAGGGGTCTCAATCAGCCCCAGCATTTT. This codes for CATGGRGLNQPQHF.

The chain joins TRBV10-1 to TRBJ1-1; D is unclear. Looked up from germline, CDR1 is WNHNN and CDR2 is SYGVQD (reference sequence). The CDR3 sequence is 13 residues long. V lost 3 bases to trimming and J lost 5 bases, with 10 bases between them. CDR3 protein: CASSELGRTEAFF. CDR3 nucleotide sequence: TGCGCCAGCAGTGAACTGGGGAGGACTGAAGCTTTCTTT.

The J gene is TRBJ1-1, the V gene TRBV6-5, with D hard to call. The V end lost 1 base, the J end lost 8 bases, and 11 bases lay between the germline ends. The germline V gene encodes CDR1 MNHEY and CDR2 SVGAGI. The CDR3 is made up of 13 amino acids. This CDR3 is CASSYWQSLEAFF. The DNA of the CDR3 is TGTGCCAGCAGTTACTGGCAGAGTCTAGAAGCTTTCTTT.

The chain carries TRBV11-3 and TRBJ2-2; no firm D call. The CDR3 extends over 13 amino acids. Germline V gene sequence: CDR1 SGHNT, CDR2 YENEEA. Trimming cost V 0 bases and J 3 bases, with 2 bases left between them. The CDR3 sequence: CASSLEYTGELFF. In DNA form, the CDR3 reads TGTGCCAGCAGCTTAGAGTACACCGGGGAGCTGTTTTTT.

The V and J genes are TRBV5-1 and TRBJ1-2; TRBD1 is a possible D gene (5 bases). V was trimmed by 0 bases and J by 3 bases, leaving 12 bases between them. Germline lookup yields CDR1 SGHRS and CDR2 YFSETQ. The CDR3 sequence is 15 residues long. Here the CDR3 reads CASSLGRVDYYGYTF. CDR3 in DNA: TGCGCCAGCAGCTTGGGCAGGGTGGATTACTATGGCTACACCTTC.

This clone was recorded once. The chain uses TRBV27 and TRBJ2-5; 13 bases line up with TRBD2. V shed 3 bases, J shed 0 bases, and the junction held 7 bases outside the gene matches. CDR3 length: 18 residues. Germline CDR1 and CDR2: MNHEY and SMNVEV (reference sequence). DNA of the CDR3: TGTGCCAGCAGTTTGATCGGGACTAGCGGGGCCAACCAAGAGACCCAGTACTTC. Translating it yields CASSLIGTSGANQETQYF.